This T cell receptor (beta chain) was obtained from a study of T cells after yellow fever vaccination. Looking at the study overall: Low-cell-number fractions were prepared with SMART-Seq v4 Ultra Low Input.

Trimming cost V 6 bases and J 8 bases, with 19 bases left between them. This CDR3 contains 14 residues. Germline CDR1 is MNHEY and CDR2 is SMNVEV (reference sequence). Study-wide results and limits: Clonotypes found in both CD4 and CD8 compartments made up a small share. A large majority of primary-vaccination clones showed up again after the booster (96% CD4, 88% CD8).

MiXCR was run by TCRdb on the 5' RACE reads, yielding one entry per CDR3 protein. The sample includes 250,000 to 400,000 distinct CDR3 sequences, over 4% of them seen just once. As to this clonotype: Its antigen is currently unknown.

The V gene is TRBV27, the J gene TRBJ1-2; D may be TRBD1 (5 bases). The material sequenced was PBMCs, taken 5 days after the yellow fever booster vaccination. This receptor was identified in a man younger than 30 who received the YFV17D yellow fever vaccine. The CDR3 nucleotides read TGTGCCAGCAGGAACAGGTGGGGGTCTGAGGGCTACACCTTC. Protein: CASRNRWGSEGYTF.